One TCR beta chain is described in this entry. What it binds is unknown. This sample is drawn from a study of graft-versus-host responses after intestinal transplantation. Study-wide background: Among the recipients, all got anti-thymocyte globulin induction and then tacrolimus and steroids for around 3 years.

Using immunoSEQ multiplex PCR, the repertoire was profiled, and TCRdb retains in-frame clones only, with some absent. The sample lists about 110,000 clones, roughly 95% occurring once. V dropped 7 bases and J dropped 2; count of bases not matched to a gene: 20. The CDR3 is 19 amino acids. Germline V gives CDR1 SEHNR, CDR2 FQNEAQ (reference sequence). The J gene is TRBJ1-2, the V gene TRBV7-9; 9 bases map to TRBD1. The sequence came from a human donor who received an intestinal transplant. The sample in question was unstimulated CD8+ T cells sorted from spleen or lymph node cells, obtained before intestinal transplant. CDR3 region: CASTFQGGTGRLRNYGYTF. The CDR3 DNA sequence: TGTGCCAGCACCTTTCAAGGAGGGACAGGGAGGTTGAGGAACTATGGCTACACCTTC.